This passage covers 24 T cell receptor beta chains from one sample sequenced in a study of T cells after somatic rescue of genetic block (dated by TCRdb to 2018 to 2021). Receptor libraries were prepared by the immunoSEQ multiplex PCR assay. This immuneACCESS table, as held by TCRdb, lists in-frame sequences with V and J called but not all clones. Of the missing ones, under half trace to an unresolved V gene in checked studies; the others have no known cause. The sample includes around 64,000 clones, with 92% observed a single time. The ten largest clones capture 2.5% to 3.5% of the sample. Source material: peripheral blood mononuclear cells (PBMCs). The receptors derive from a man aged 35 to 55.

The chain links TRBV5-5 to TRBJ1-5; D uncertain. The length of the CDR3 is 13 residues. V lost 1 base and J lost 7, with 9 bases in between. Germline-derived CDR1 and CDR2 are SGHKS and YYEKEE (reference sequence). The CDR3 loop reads CASSLIPLQPQHF. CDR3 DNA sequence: TGTGCCAGCAGCTTGATCCCGTTGCAGCCCCAGCATTTT.

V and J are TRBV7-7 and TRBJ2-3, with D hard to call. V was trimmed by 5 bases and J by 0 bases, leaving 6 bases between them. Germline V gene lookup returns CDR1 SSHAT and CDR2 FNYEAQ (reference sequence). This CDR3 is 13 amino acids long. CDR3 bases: TGTGCCAGCAGCCGCGCGAGCACAGATACGCAGTATTTT. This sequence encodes CASSRASTDTQYF.

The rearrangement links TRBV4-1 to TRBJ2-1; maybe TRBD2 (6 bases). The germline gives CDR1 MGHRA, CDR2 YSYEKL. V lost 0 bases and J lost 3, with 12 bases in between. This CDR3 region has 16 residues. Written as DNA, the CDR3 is TGCGCCAGCAGCCAAGAGGGCGGGAATTACTACAATGAGCAGTTCTTC. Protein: CASSQEGGNYYNEQFF.

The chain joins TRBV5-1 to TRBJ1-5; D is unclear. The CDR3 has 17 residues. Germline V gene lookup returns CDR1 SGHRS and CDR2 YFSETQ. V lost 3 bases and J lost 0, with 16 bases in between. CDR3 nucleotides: TGCGCCAGCAGCTCGGGAACACGAGGATATAGCAATCAGCCCCAGCATTTT. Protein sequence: CASSSGTRGYSNQPQHF.

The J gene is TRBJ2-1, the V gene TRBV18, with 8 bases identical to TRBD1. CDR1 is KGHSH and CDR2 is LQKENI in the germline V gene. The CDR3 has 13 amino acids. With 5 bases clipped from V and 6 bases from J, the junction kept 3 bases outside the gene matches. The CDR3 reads CASSGQGVNEQFF. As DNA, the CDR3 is TGTGCCAGCTCAGGACAGGGTGTCAATGAGCAGTTCTTC.

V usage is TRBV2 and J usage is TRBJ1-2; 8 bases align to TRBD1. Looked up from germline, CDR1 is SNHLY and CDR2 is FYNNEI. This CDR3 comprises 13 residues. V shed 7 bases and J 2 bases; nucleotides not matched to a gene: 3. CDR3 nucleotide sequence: TGTGCCAGCAATACAGGGGGGAACTATGGCTACACCTTC. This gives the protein CASNTGGNYGYTF.

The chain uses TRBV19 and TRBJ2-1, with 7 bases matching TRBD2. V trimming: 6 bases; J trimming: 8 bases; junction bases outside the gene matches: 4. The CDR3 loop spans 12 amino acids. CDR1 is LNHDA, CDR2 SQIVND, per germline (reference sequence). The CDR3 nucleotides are TGTGCCAGTAGCCCTGGGGGGGATGAGCAGTTCTTC. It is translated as CASSPGGDEQFF.

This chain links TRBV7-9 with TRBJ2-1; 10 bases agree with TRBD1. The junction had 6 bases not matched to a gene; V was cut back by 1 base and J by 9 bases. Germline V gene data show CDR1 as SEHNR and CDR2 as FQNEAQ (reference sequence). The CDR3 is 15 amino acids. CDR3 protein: CASSLDDRGRIEQFF. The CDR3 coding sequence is TGTGCCAGCAGCTTAGACGACAGGGGGCGGATTGAGCAGTTCTTC. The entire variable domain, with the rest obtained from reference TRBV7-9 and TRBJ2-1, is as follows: DTGVSQNPRHKITKRGQNVTFRCDPISEHNRLYWYRQTLGQGPEFLTYFQNEAQLEKSRLLSDRFSAERPKGSFSTLEIQRTEQGDSAMYLCASSLDDRGRIEQFFGPGTRLTVL.

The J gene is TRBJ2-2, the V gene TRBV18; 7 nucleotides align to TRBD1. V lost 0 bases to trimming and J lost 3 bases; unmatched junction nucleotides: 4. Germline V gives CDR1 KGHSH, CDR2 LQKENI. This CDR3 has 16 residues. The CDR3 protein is CASSPPGTAYTGELFF. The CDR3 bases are TGTGCCAGCTCACCACCCGGGACAGCCTACACCGGGGAGCTGTTTTTT. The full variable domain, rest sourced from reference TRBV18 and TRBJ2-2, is NAGVMQNPRHLVRRRGQEARLRCSPMKGHSHVYWYRQLPEEGLKFMVYLQKENIIDESGMPKERFSAEFPKEGPSILRIQQVVRGDSAAYFCASSPPGTAYTGELFFGEGSRLTVL.

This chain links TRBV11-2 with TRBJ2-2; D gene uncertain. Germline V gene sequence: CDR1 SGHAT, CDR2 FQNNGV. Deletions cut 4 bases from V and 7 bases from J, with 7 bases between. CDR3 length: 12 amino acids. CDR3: CASSSLIGELFF. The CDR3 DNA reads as TGTGCCAGCAGCTCGCTTATCGGGGAGCTGTTTTTT.

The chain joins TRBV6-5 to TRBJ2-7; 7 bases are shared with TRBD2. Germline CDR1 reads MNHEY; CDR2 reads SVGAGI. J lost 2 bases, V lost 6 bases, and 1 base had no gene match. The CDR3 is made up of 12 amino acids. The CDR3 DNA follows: TGTGCCAGCAGCAGCGGGGCCTACGAGCAGTACTTC. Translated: CASSSGAYEQYF.

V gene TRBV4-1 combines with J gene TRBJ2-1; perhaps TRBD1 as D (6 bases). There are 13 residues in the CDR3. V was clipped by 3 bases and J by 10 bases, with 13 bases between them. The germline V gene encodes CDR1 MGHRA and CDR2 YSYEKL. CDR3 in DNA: TGCGCCAGCAGCCATCCCCGAGGGACAGAGCAGTTCTTC. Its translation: CASSHPRGTEQFF.

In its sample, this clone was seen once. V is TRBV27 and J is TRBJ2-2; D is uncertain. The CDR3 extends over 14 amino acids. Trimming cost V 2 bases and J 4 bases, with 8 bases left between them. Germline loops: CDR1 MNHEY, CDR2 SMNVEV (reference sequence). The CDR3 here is CASSLGYATGELFF. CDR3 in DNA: TGTGCCAGCAGTTTAGGGTACGCCACCGGGGAGCTGTTTTTT.

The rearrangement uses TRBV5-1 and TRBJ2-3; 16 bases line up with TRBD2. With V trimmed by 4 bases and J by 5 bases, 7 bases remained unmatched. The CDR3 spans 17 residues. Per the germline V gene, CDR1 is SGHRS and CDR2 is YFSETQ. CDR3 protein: CASSRGLAGGPIDTQYF. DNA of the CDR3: TGCGCCAGCAGCAGGGGACTAGCGGGAGGGCCGATAGATACGCAGTATTTT.

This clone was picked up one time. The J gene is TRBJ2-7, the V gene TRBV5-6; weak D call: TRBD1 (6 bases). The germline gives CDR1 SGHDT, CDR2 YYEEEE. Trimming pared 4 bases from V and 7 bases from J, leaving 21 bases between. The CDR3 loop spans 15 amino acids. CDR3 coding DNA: TGTGCCAGCAGCCCGGTGGGGGCCGGATTGTGGGAGCAGTACTTC. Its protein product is CASSPVGAGLWEQYF.

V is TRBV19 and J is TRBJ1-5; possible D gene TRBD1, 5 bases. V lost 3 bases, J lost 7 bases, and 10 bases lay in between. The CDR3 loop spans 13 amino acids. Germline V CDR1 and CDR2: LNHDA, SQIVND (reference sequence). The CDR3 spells CASSINRQQPQHF. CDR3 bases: TGTGCCAGTAGTATCAACAGGCAACAGCCCCAGCATTTT.

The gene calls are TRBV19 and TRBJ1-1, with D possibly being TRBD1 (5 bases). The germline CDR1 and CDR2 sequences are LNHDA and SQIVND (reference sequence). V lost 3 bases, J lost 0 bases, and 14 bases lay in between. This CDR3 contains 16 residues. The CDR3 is CASSIGQGRMNTEAFF. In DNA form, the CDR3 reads TGTGCCAGTAGTATCGGGCAGGGTAGGATGAACACTGAAGCTTTCTTT.

The CDR3 loop is CASSRKNGGLFF. Written as DNA, the CDR3 is TGTGCCAGCAGCAGGAAAAACGGGGGATTGTTTTTT. The rearrangement joins TRBV5-6 to TRBJ2-2, with a tentative D call TRBD2 (6 bases). Germline V CDR1 and CDR2: SGHDT, YYEEEE. The CDR3 is 12 amino acids. The germline V and J ends were trimmed by 4 bases and 15 bases, with 16 bases remaining between them.

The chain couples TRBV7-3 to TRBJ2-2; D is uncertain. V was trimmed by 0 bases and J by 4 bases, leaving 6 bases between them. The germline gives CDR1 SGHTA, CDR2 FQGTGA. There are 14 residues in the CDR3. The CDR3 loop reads CASSLTYPTGELFF. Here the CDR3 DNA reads TGTGCCAGCAGCTTAACTTACCCCACCGGGGAGCTGTTTTTT.

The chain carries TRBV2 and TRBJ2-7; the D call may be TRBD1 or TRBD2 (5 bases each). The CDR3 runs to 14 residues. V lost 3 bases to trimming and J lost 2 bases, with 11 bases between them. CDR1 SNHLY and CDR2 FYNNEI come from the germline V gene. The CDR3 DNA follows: TGTGCCAGCAGTGACAGGTTGGGACCCTACGAGCAGTACTTC. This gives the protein CASSDRLGPYEQYF.

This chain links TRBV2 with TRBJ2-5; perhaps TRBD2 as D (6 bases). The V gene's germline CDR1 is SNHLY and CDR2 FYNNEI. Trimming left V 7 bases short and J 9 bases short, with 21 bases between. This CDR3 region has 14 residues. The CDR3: CASIPTTAGGAQYF. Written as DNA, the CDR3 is TGTGCCAGCATTCCGACTACCGCCGGGGGTGCCCAGTACTTC.

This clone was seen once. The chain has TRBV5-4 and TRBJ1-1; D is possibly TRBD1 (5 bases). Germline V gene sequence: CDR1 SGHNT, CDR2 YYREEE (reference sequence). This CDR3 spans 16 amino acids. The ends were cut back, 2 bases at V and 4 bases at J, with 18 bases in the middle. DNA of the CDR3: TGTGCCAGCAGCTTAACCCAACAGGCCGAGGGCACTGAAGCTTTCTTT. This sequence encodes CASSLTQQAEGTEAFF.

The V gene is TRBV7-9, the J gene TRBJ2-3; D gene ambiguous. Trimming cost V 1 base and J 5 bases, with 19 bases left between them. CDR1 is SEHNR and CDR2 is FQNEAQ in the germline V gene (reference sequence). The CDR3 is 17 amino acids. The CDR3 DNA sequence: TGTGCCAGCAGCTTAGGTCCCATTTTCCGAACCAGAGATACGCAGTATTTT. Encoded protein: CASSLGPIFRTRDTQYF.

CDR3 nucleotide sequence: TGTGCCAGCAGCTTAAATCTAGCGGGGGTCACAGATACGCAGTATTTT. As protein: CASSLNLAGVTDTQYF. V gene TRBV7-9 combines with J gene TRBJ2-3, with 10 bases that match TRBD2. The V gene's germline CDR1 is SEHNR and CDR2 FQNEAQ (reference sequence). The junction had 4 bases not matched to a gene; V was cut back by 2 bases and J by 2 bases. This CDR3 has 16 residues.